This TCR beta chain was documented in a study of blood T cells in healthy people across ages (dated by TCRdb to between 2015 and 2016). Describing the broader study: In model experiments, roughly one uniquely barcoded TCR beta cDNA molecule per two T cells was captured by template switching. To track age-related changes in TCR beta repertoire diversity, the study relied on deep sequencing normalized with unique cDNA molecular identifiers. Donors were grouped into four age groups: young (average 16 years), middle-aged (39), aged (approximately 58) and long-lived (about 90). To avoid experimental bias, donors of different ages were distributed randomly across sequencing lanes. The study analyzed two additional independent replicas of 1 million unique cDNA reads from the same blood draw for two donors, one aged 18 to 30 and one aged 80 or older. General findings and caveats noted by the study authors: Because donor CMV infection status was unknown, age-related changes in expanded clonotypes were potentially confounded. The long-lived group showed more naive CD4+ T cells, fewer expanded clones and increased TCR diversity than the aged group, suggesting age selection. Estimates of total diversity based on one million sequenced T cells were regarded as lower bounds and as underestimates. There was a strong correlation between observed TCR beta diversity and the percentage of naive T cells measured by flow cytometry. As age increased, observed TCR beta diversity per million T cells dropped in a roughly linear way, and a significant reduction was already evident by age about 36. Because profiling used bulk unsorted PBMCs, naive and antigen-experienced compartments could not be compared conclusively.

This clonotype was seen ten or more times. Its antigen is unknown. The record has no base qualities; no much larger clone is one base away. The CDR1 and CDR2 encoded by the germline V gene are LGHNA and YSLEER. At the junction V is shortened by 0 bases and J by 6 bases, with 9 bases in between. The CDR3 numbers 14 residues from cysteine through phenylalanine. Here the CDR3 DNA is all that survives: 42 bases in frame from base 1. The method was 5' RACE. Sequencing was carried out with an Illumina HiSeq 2500. A second PCR of about 7 to 12 cycles was run with a J-beta primer mix and a sample-barcoded 5' primer. A unique molecular identifier was introduced onto each TCR beta cDNA molecule by a template-switch 5' adaptor carrying 12 random nucleotides. At least 2.5 million CDR3-containing paired-end reads were obtained from each sample. All of the RNA was converted into first-strand cDNA using the Mint cDNA synthesis kit, with a TRBC-specific oligonucleotide serving as the primer. All cDNA was treated with uracil-DNA glycosylase and then went through a first 18-cycle PCR with the universal primers M1SS and BC2_uni_R. The authors processed their data as follows. Each sample was normalized by randomly selecting 1 million high-quality reads, each carrying a distinct molecular identifier. Reads sharing molecular identifiers were discarded rather than binned into consensus sequences. MiTCR, set to a Q25 quality threshold and the strictest error-elimination algorithm, was used for CDR3 identification, clonotype clustering and error correction. A nonparametric unseen species model using Euler transformation provided a lower-bound estimate of total TCR beta diversity. TCRdb itself trimmed the public reads at Q25 with fastp, ran MiXCR and retained productive beta chains. Identical CDR3 protein sequences are pooled into one entry, listed with their most common genes and DNA. The V and J calls and clone size are TCRdb's, not the authors'. This sample gives about 2 million distinct CDR3 sequences in total; around 50% of them show up just once. The top ten constitute 2.1% of the sample.

Systemically healthy Caucasian individuals from Russia, around 39 in total and aged 6 to 90 years, were included as donors. Around 10 milliliters of peripheral blood were drawn from each donor into EDTA-treated Vacutainer tubes. Ficoll-Paque density-gradient centrifugation was used to isolate PBMCs, with at least 7 million per sample. Trizol reagent was used to extract total RNA from the PBMCs, yielding at least 6 micrograms per sample. Naive CD45RAhigh/CD27high T cell percentages were measured by flow cytometry on a PBMC aliquot from every donor. Recombination connected TRBV4-3 to TRBJ1-5; the D segment cannot be called with confidence. Specimen: blood. This sequence was found in a woman aged 40 to 50 in good health. The sequenced DNA: TGCGCCAGCAGCCAAGAGCTCGGACCTCAGCCCCAGCATTTT. The translation is CASSQELGPQPQHF.